The rows below give T cell receptor beta chains drawn from one sample of a study of beta chain features in type 1 diabetes. Sequencing was performed with immunoSEQ multiplex PCR; in TCRdb, only in-frame clones are kept and a portion is missing. The sample lists a few hundred thousand clones, roughly 12% occurring once. The specimen was naive CD4+ T cells from blood. The receptors derive from a man between 18 and 35 years old in good health. Each CDR3 is given with its conserved first and last residue. A D gene is named only where the DNA matches it firmly. Size is omitted from some rows. Given values are once, few, many or a class for expanded clones.

V gene	clone size	D gene	J gene	CDR3 protein	CDR3 DNA
TRBV19	few	TRBD2	TRBJ2-3	CASSMGLASDTQYF	TGTGCCAGTAGTATGGGACTAGCGTCGGATACGCAGTATTTT
TRBV28	NA	NA	TRBJ1-6	CASSYRDLHF	TGTGCCAGCAGTTACAGGGATCTCCACTTT
TRBV29-1	few	TRBD1	TRBJ2-3	CSVEWQGANTQYF	TGCAGCGTTGAATGGCAGGGGGCAAATACGCAGTATTTT
TRBV28	few	TRBD1	TRBJ2-7	CASISGTGVYEQYF	TGTGCCAGCATCTCCGGGACAGGGGTGTACGAGCAGTACTTC
TRBV2	NA	TRBD1	TRBJ1-2	CASSEKTGDYGYTF	TGTGCCAGCAGTGAAAAAACAGGGGATTATGGCTACACCTTC
TRBV28	NA	NA	TRBJ1-2	CASSLQGSGGYTF	TGTGCCAGCAGTTTGCAGGGGTCGGGAGGCTACACCTTC
TRBV30	NA	NA	TRBJ2-7	CALQGIYEQYF	TGTGCCTTACAGGGTATCTACGAGCAGTACTTC
TRBV7-7	NA	TRBD2	TRBJ2-1	CASSPGGPNEQFF	TGTGCCAGCAGCCCGGGGGGGCCCAATGAGCAGTTCTTC
TRBV7-2	NA	NA	TRBJ2-3	CASGGAGVSTDTQYF	TGTGCCAGTGGGGGGGCGGGGGTGAGCACAGATACGCAGTATTTT
TRBV7-2	few	TRBD1	TRBJ2-7	CASSLRQGVDEQYF	TGTGCCAGCAGCTTAAGACAGGGGGTCGACGAGCAGTACTTC
TRBV30	few	NA	TRBJ1-2	CAWSQMLDSSLGYTF	TGTGCCTGGAGTCAAATGTTGGACAGCTCTTTGGGCTACACCTTC
TRBV15	few	NA	TRBJ2-3	CATGGGNTQYF	TGTGCCACGGGGGGGGGCAATACGCAGTATTTT
TRBV6-4	NA	TRBD1	TRBJ1-2	CASRAGQGLGGYTF	TGTGCCAGCAGGGCCGGACAGGGGCTGGGAGGCTACACCTTC
TRBV7-3	NA	TRBD2	TRBJ2-1	CASSPQVAFPGGKDEQFF	TGTGCCAGCAGCCCGCAGGTGGCGTTCCCGGGGGGGAAGGATGAGCAGTTCTTC
TRBV30	few	TRBD1	TRBJ2-1	CAWSEGQGAYNEQFF	TGTGCCTGGAGTGAGGGACAGGGGGCCTACAATGAGCAGTTCTTC
TRBV9	few	TRBD2	TRBJ2-7	CASSVFSGGAAEQYF	TGTGCCAGCAGCGTATTCTCCGGGGGGGCCGCCGAGCAGTACTTC
TRBV5-6	NA	NA	TRBJ1-1	CASSLVGGGTEAFF	TGTGCCAGCAGCTTGGTCGGAGGAGGCACTGAAGCTTTCTTT
TRBV11-2	NA	TRBD2	TRBJ2-5	CASSFLSGGETQYF	TGTGCCAGCAGCTTCTTATCCGGGGGGGAGACCCAGTACTTC
TRBV20-1	NA	NA	TRBJ2-7	CSGTVTYEQYF	TGCAGTGGAACTGTCACCTACGAGCAGTACTTC
TRBV30	few	NA	TRBJ2-5	CAWRTSGLVETQYF	TGTGCCTGGAGAACAAGCGGCCTGGTGGAGACCCAGTACTTC
TRBV5-4	NA	TRBD1	TRBJ1-1	CASSLGGVQGSTEAFF	TGTGCCAGCAGCTTGGGAGGGGTACAGGGGAGCACTGAAGCTTTCTTT
TRBV11-2	few	NA	TRBJ2-5	CASSPSRVRETQYF	TGTGCCAGCAGCCCTAGCCGGGTTAGGGAGACCCAGTACTTC
TRBV28	NA	NA	TRBJ2-1	CAGSTGTTRNEQFF	TGTGCTGGCTCAACCGGGACAACGCGCAATGAGCAGTTCTTC
TRBV30	few	TRBD1	TRBJ1-1	CAWRIDRVLPEAFF	TGTGCCTGGAGGATAGACAGGGTATTGCCTGAAGCTTTCTTT
TRBV28	NA	TRBD2	TRBJ2-1	CASSPPTLLGGGAHEQFF	TGTGCCAGCAGTCCACCCACCCTTCTTGGCGGGGGGGCCCATGAGCAGTTCTTC
TRBV6-5	few	TRBD2	TRBJ2-5	CASRASGGSETQYF	TGTGCCAGCAGAGCTAGCGGGGGGAGCGAGACCCAGTACTTC
TRBV30	NA	TRBD1	TRBJ1-6	CAWSEDRGSPLHF	TGTGCCTGGAGTGAGGACAGGGGTTCACCCCTCCACTTT
TRBV19	few	NA	TRBJ2-7	CASSSPGHLYEQYF	TGTGCCAGTAGTTCCCCCGGTCACCTCTACGAGCAGTACTTC
TRBV7-2	NA	NA	TRBJ2-7	CASSPGYEQYF	TGTGCCAGCAGCCCGGGGTACGAGCAGTACTTC
TRBV5-4	few	NA	TRBJ2-7	CASSRDTFYEQYF	TGTGCCAGCAGTCGGGACACGTTCTACGAGCAGTACTTC
TRBV15	NA	NA	TRBJ1-3	CATSRAGALPGNTIYF	TGTGCCACCAGCAGAGCGGGAGCTCTCCCTGGAAACACCATATATTTT
TRBV21-1	NA	NA	TRBJ2-1	CASSFGEGVSYNEQFF	TGTGCCAGCAGCTTCGGGGAGGGGGTATCCTACAATGAGCAGTTCTTC
TRBV7-2	NA	NA	TRBJ1-2	CASSLGTAGYGYTF	TGTGCCAGCAGCTTAGGGACGGCGGGCTATGGCTACACCTTC